This is a list of T cell receptor beta chains from one sample in a study of shared T cell receptors in the human thymus. Some clones are missing from TCRdb's copy, which holds only in-frame ones; the method was immunoSEQ multiplex PCR. The table records hundreds of thousands of clones, around 95% of them present only once. The sample was thymocytes. Source of these receptors: a human donor. The CDR3 runs from the conserved cysteine through the conserved F or W. D genes are given only for firm matches. Size is stated for part of the rows, as once, few or many counts, or as a class when the clone is expanded.

>NA|TRBJ2-7|NA|TRBV5-1
CASSCFPAYEQYF
TGCGCCAGCAGCTGCTTTCCCGCTTACGAGCAGTACTTC
>NA|TRBJ2-3|NA|TRBV4-2
CASSPPGRKGDTQYF
TGTGCCAGCAGCCCTCCGGGCCGAAAGGGAGATACGCAGTATTTT
>NA|TRBJ1-1|NA|TRBV6-5
CASSWRRASKAFF
TGTGCCAGCAGTTGGCGCCGGGCCTCTAAAGCTTTCTTT
>NA|TRBJ1-5|NA|TRBV28
CASSDRGVSNQPQHF
TGTGCCAGCAGTGACAGAGGAGTTAGCAATCAGCCCCAGCATTTT
>NA|TRBJ2-1|NA|TRBV12-5
CASGLETDLQGFF
TGTGCTAGTGGTTTGGAAACGGACCTTCAAGGGTTCTTC
>NA|TRBJ1-5|TRBD1|TRBV6-5
CASSYSGQGKQPQHF
TGTGCCAGCAGTTACTCCGGACAGGGTAAACAGCCCCAGCATTTT
>NA|TRBJ2-5|TRBD2|TRBV7-2
CASSLIPLAGDGETQYF
TGTGCCAGCAGCTTAATCCCGCTAGCGGGAGATGGAGAGACCCAGTACTTC
>NA|TRBJ2-7|NA|TRBV11-2
CASSPDRGYEQYF
TGTGCCAGCAGCCCAGATCGAGGCTACGAGCAGTACTTC
>NA|TRBJ1-4|NA|TRBV28
CASSRGLPDPREKLFF
TGTGCCAGCAGTCGGGGGCTCCCCGACCCGCGGGAAAAACTGTTTTTT
>NA|TRBJ1-1|NA|TRBV7-8
CASSLPLDTEAFF
TGTGCCAGCAGCTTACCACTAGACACTGAAGCTTTCTTT
>once|TRBJ1-1|NA|TRBV28
CASSPGRNTEAFF
TGTGCCAGCAGTCCCGGACGGAACACTGAAGCTTTCTTT
>NA|TRBJ1-2|NA|TRBV6-1
CASSDGRTAGTAKVYDRAF
TGTGCCAGCAGTGATGGCCGGACAGCTGGGACCGCCAAAGTGTATGACCGCGCCTTC
>NA|TRBJ1-6|TRBD1|TRBV27
CASSLSFRTGPLSSYNSPLHF
TGTGCCAGCAGTTTATCGTTTCGGACAGGCCCCCTGAGCTCCTATAATTCACCCCTCCACTTT
>NA|TRBJ2-1|NA|TRBV27
CASSFGSGGEGEQFF
TGTGCCAGCAGTTTTGGATCTGGGGGCGAGGGGGAGCAGTTCTTC
>NA|TRBJ1-3|NA|TRBV14
CASSQVWASAGNTIYF
TGTGCCAGCAGCCAAGTTTGGGCCTCCGCTGGAAACACCATATATTTT
>NA|TRBJ2-1|NA|TRBV2
CAASKGSWPGGPPFF
TGTGCCGCCAGCAAAGGTTCGTGGCCAGGCGGTCCCCCCTTCTTC
>NA|TRBJ1-5|TRBD1|TRBV28
CASSSRPSGTEDQPQHF
TGTGCCAGCAGTTCCCGCCCGTCCGGGACAGAAGATCAGCCCCAGCATTTT
>NA|TRBJ2-2|TRBD2|TRBV14
CASSTGLAGGPGTGELFF
TGTGCCAGCAGTACGGGGCTAGCGGGAGGGCCGGGCACCGGGGAGCTGTTTTTT
>NA|TRBJ2-3|NA|TRBV27
CASRPGIGADTQYF
TGTGCCAGCAGGCCGGGGATCGGGGCAGATACGCAGTATTTT
>NA|TRBJ2-7|TRBD2|TRBV6-5
CASRGLAGGYEQYF
TGTGCCAGCAGAGGACTAGCGGGAGGCTACGAGCAGTACTTC
>NA|TRBJ1-1|NA|TRBV5-1
CASSPATGHPLNTEAFF
TGCGCCAGCAGCCCCGCGACGGGACACCCCCTGAACACTGAAGCTTTCTTT